The 17 T cell receptor beta chains listed next were all sequenced from one sample in a study of cytomegalovirus exposure and HLA in healthy donors. Vbeta (60) and Jbeta (13) primers were used in the PCR. Some clones are missing from TCRdb's copy, which holds only in-frame ones; the method was immunoSEQ multiplex PCR. In the table there are 55,000 to 70,000 clones, 74% of which are singletons. Sequenced: PBMCs. These receptors were taken from a woman aged 55-75 years in good health and CMV-seropositive.

The chain joins TRBV29-1 to TRBJ2-7, with TRBD1 identical over 10 bases. The CDR3 is 11 amino acids. In germline, CDR1 is SQVTM, CDR2 ANQGSEA. V lost 7 bases and J lost 6; bases outside the gene matches: 3. The CDR3 sequence is CSAGTGVEQYF. CDR3 DNA sequence: TGCAGCGCCGGGACAGGGGTCGAGCAGTACTTC.

The chain carries TRBV25-1 and TRBJ2-1, with D perhaps TRBD2 (5 bases). The CDR3 sequence is 14 residues long. V was pared by 4 bases and J by 5 bases, with 12 bases between. Germline CDR1 is MGHDK and CDR2 is SYGVNS. Here the CDR3 DNA reads TGTGCCAGCAGTGTGAGGGCTTTGGACAATGAGCAGTTCTTC. Amino acids: CASSVRALDNEQFF.

The rearrangement links TRBV6-5 to TRBJ2-3, with TRBD2 as a possible D gene (6 bases). The CDR3 is made up of 13 amino acids. Germline CDR1 and CDR2: MNHEY and SVGAGI. With 5 bases removed from V and 5 bases from J, the gap between germline ends came to 11 bases. The CDR3 coding sequence is TGTGCCAGCAGTCCCCGGCGGGAAGATACGCAGTATTTT. Amino acids: CASSPRREDTQYF.

This chain connects TRBV5-1 to TRBJ1-5; possible D gene TRBD1, 5 bases. CDR3 size: 15 residues. V was shortened by 0 bases and J by 0 bases, with 7 bases between the two germline ends. Germline CDR1 reads SGHRS; CDR2 reads YFSETQ. CDR3 residues: CASSLGQSSNQPQHF. The CDR3 nucleotides are TGCGCCAGCAGCTTGGGACAGTCTAGCAATCAGCCCCAGCATTTT.

The chain employs TRBV9 and TRBJ1-1; D is perhaps TRBD1 (6 bases). Germline V CDR1 and CDR2: SGDLS, YYNGEE. V was trimmed by 0 bases and J by 4 bases, leaving 13 bases between them. The length of the CDR3 is 15 residues. The CDR3 is CASSVEDSFITEAFF. The DNA for the CDR3 is TGTGCCAGCAGCGTAGAGGACAGCTTTATCACTGAAGCTTTCTTT.

The CDR3 sequence is CASSNRGSYNEQFF. The CDR3 DNA is TGTGCCAGCAGTAATAGGGGGTCCTACAATGAGCAGTTCTTC. The V gene is TRBV2, the J gene TRBJ2-1; tentatively, D is TRBD1 (6 bases). V gave up 5 bases and J gave up 1 base, with 9 bases separating them. Germline CDR1 reads SNHLY; CDR2 reads FYNNEI. The CDR3 totals 14 residues.

This clone was recorded a few times. This rearrangement joins TRBV7-9 to TRBJ2-3, with TRBD2 matching 12 bases. The CDR3 contains 16 residues. Unmatched junction bases numbered 3, after V lost 5 bases and J lost 0 bases. Germline loops: CDR1 SEHNR, CDR2 FQNEAQ (reference sequence). This CDR3 reads CASSASGRASTDTQYF. The CDR3 coding sequence is TGTGCCAGCAGCGCTAGCGGGAGGGCCAGCACAGATACGCAGTATTTT.

The chain couples TRBV11-2 to TRBJ2-7; 7 positions agree with TRBD1. The CDR3 has 15 amino acids. J gave up 6 bases and V 3 bases, and 11 bases lay outside the gene matches. Germline V gene sequence: CDR1 SGHAT, CDR2 FQNNGV. The CDR3 bases are TGTGCCAGCAGCTTGGTAGGACAGGCCGTCTCCGAGCAGTACTTC. It specifies CASSLVGQAVSEQYF.

The rearrangement joins TRBV5-1 to TRBJ1-1; 7 bases map to TRBD1. Germline trimming cut 0 bases from V and 4 bases from J; bases unmatched to any gene: 6. CDR1 SGHRS and CDR2 YFSETQ come from the germline V gene. CDR3 length: 15 residues. CDR3 residues: CASSLGGGESTEAFF. CDR3 coding DNA: TGCGCCAGCAGCTTGGGAGGGGGCGAAAGCACTGAAGCTTTCTTT.

The CDR3 spells CASSVLGDPSYEQYF. The CDR3 DNA reads TGTGCCAGCAGCGTACTAGGCGACCCCTCCTACGAGCAGTACTTC. The chain joins TRBV9 to TRBJ2-7; D uncertain. V was clipped by 1 base and J by 0 bases, with 11 bases between them. CDR3 length equals 15 residues. Germline V gene sequence: CDR1 SGDLS, CDR2 YYNGEE.

Points on this clone: The junction and the germline gene differ at one end; a read error may be behind it. The V and J genes are TRBV10-3 and TRBJ1-2, with D possibly being TRBD1 (6 bases). Germline assignment: CDR1 ENHRY and CDR2 SYGVKD. The CDR3 contains 13 residues. This chain's CDR3 is CAISEPRDKLFSF. The CDR3 DNA is TGTGCCATCAGTGAGCCCCGGGACAAGTTGTTCTCCTTC.

The rearrangement joins TRBV30 to TRBJ1-6, with TRBD1 matching over 9 bases. V shed 3 bases, J shed 10 bases, and the junction held 7 bases outside the gene matches. CDR3 length equals 14 residues. Germline CDR1 GTSNPN, CDR2 SVGIG (reference sequence). CDR3 loop: CAWRSGTGRSPLHF. CDR3 coding DNA: TGTGCCTGGAGATCCGGGACAGGGAGGTCACCCCTCCACTTT.

This clone appeared a few times. This chain joins TRBV6-1 and TRBJ1-2; D gene unclear. Between the trimmed V and J ends, which lost 4 bases and 3 bases, there was a span of 6 bases. Per germline, CDR1 MNHNS and CDR2 SASEGT. This CDR3 comprises 12 residues. The CDR3 region is CASSVVDYGYTF. CDR3 DNA sequence: TGTGCCAGCAGTGTGGTAGACTATGGCTACACCTTC.

V usage is TRBV6-5 and J usage is TRBJ2-3; no clear D. The length of the CDR3 is 12 residues. CDR1 and CDR2 from the germline V gene are MNHEY and SVGAGI. The V end was cut by 6 bases, the J end by 3 bases, with 7 bases between. This CDR3 is CASSRTTDTQYF. CDR3 DNA: TGTGCCAGCAGCCGTACAACAGATACGCAGTATTTT.

The sample holds one count of this clone. The chain joins TRBV5-1 to TRBJ1-2; D might be TRBD1 (6 bases). This CDR3 comprises 14 residues. CDR1 and CDR2 (germline): SGHRS, YFSETQ. Trimming took 2 bases from V and 8 from J, leaving 16 bases between them. CDR3 coding DNA: TGCGCCAGCAGCTTAGGGGACATGGGTATGGGCTACACCTTC. Amino acids: CASSLGDMGMGYTF. Combining the CDR3 with reference TRBV5-1 and TRBJ1-2 gives the whole variable domain KAGVTQTPRYLIKTRGQQVTLSCSPISGHRSVSWYQQTPGQGLQFLFEYFSETQRNKGNFPGRFSGRQFSNSRSEMNVSTLELGDSALYLCASSLGDMGMGYTFGSGTRLTVV.

This clone was counted once. The V and J genes are TRBV29-1 and TRBJ1-1, with a weak D call TRBD1 (6 bases). V was clipped by 4 bases and J by 7 bases, with 13 bases between them. CDR3 length equals 12 residues. From germline, CDR1 is SQVTM and CDR2 ANQGSEA. CDR3 protein: CSVVQGSREAFF. CDR3 DNA: TGCAGCGTTGTGCAGGGGTCGCGTGAAGCTTTCTTT.

V and J are TRBV5-3 and TRBJ2-1; 9 nucleotides line up with TRBD1. TRBV5-3 is filed as an ORF, its function uncertain. The CDR3 is 17 amino acids. V lost 3 bases to trimming and J lost 6 bases; unmatched junction nucleotides: 13. In DNA form, the CDR3 reads TGTGCCAGAAGCTCTCTACAGGGGGCGACCCTTAGCAATGAGCAGTTCTTC. This codes for CARSSLQGATLSNEQFF.